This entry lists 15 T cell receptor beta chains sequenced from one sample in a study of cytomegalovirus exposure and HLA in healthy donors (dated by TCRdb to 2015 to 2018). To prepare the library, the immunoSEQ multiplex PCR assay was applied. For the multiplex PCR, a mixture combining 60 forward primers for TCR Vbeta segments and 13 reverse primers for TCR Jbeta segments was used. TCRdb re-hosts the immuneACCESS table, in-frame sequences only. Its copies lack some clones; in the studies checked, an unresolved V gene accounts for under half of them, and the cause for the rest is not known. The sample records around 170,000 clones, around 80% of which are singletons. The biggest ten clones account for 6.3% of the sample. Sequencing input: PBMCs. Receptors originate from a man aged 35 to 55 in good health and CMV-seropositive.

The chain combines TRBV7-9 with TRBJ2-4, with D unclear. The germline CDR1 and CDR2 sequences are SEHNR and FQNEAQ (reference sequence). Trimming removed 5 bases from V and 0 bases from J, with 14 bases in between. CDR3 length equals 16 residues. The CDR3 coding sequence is TGTGCCAGCAGCCCGAGAACGGAGATAGCCAAAAACATTCAGTACTTC. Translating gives CASSPRTEIAKNIQYF. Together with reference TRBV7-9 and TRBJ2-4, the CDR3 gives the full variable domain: DTGVSQNPRHKITKRGQNVTFRCDPISEHNRLYWYRQTLGQGPEFLTYFQNEAQLEKSRLLSDRFSAERPKGSFSTLEIQRTEQGDSAMYLCASSPRTEIAKNIQYFGAGTRLSVL.

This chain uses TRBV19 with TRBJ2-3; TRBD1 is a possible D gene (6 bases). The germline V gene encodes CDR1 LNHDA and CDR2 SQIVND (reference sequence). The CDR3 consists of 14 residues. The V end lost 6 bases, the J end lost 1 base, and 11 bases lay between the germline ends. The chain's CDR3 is CASSLTGRTDTQYF. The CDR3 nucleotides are TGTGCCAGTAGCCTGACAGGTCGCACAGATACGCAGTATTTT.

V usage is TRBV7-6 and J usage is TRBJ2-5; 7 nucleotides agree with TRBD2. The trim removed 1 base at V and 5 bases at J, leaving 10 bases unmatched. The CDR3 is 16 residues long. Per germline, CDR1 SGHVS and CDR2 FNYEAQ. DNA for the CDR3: TGTGCCAGCAGCTTAGTAGCTGCGGGGGTCCGTGAGACCCAGTACTTC. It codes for CASSLVAAGVRETQYF.

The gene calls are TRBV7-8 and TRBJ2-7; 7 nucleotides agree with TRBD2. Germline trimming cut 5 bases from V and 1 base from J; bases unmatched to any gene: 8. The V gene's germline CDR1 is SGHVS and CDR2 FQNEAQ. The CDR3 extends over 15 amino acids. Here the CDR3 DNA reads TGTGCCAGCAGCCACCCCCGGGAGGCATCCTACGAGCAGTACTTC. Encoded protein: CASSHPREASYEQYF.

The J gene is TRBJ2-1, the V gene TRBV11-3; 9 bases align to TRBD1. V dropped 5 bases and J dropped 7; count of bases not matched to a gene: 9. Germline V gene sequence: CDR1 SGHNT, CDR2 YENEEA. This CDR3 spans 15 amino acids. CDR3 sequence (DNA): TGTGCCAGCAGCCCCGGGGACAGGGTCGAGAATGAGCAGTTCTTC. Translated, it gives CASSPGDRVENEQFF.

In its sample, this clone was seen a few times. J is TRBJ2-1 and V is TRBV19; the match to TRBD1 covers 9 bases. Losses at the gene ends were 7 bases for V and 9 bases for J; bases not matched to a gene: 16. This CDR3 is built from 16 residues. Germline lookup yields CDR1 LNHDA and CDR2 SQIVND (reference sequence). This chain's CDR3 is CASKSGTGLAFGEQFF. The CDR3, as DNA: TGTGCCAGTAAATCCGGGACAGGGTTGGCATTCGGTGAGCAGTTCTTC.

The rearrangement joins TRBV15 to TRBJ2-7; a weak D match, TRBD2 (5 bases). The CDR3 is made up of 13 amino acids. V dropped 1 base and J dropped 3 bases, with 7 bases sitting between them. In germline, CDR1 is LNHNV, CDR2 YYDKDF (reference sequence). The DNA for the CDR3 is TGTGCCACCAGCAGAGTGGGAGTCTACGAGCAGTACTTC. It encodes CATSRVGVYEQYF.

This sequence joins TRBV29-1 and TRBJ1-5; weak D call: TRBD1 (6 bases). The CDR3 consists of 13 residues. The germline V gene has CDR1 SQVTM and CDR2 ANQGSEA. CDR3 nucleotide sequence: TGCAGTGTGGGGGAGGGGGGTAATCAGCCCCAGCATTTT. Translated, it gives CSVGEGGNQPQHF.

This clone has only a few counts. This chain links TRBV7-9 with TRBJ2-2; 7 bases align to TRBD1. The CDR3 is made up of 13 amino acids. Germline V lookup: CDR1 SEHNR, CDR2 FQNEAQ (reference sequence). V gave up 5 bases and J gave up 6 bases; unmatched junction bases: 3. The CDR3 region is CASSLGTAGELFF. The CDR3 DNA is TGTGCCAGCAGCCTAGGGACAGCCGGGGAGCTGTTTTTT.

CDR3 protein: CASSLRRGGATYEQYF. The CDR3 DNA is TGTGCCAGCAGCTTGAGACGCGGGGGGGCCACCTACGAGCAGTACTTC. The gene calls are TRBV5-4 and TRBJ2-7; the match to TRBD2 covers 9 bases. Germline assignment: CDR1 SGHNT and CDR2 YYREEE (reference sequence). V gave up 1 base and J gave up 2 bases; unmatched junction bases: 7. The CDR3 covers 16 residues.

CDR3 loop: CASSKLGRWAYF. The CDR3 DNA reads TGTGCCAGCAGCAAACTCGGGAGGTGGGCGTACTTC. The chain is built from TRBV21-1 and TRBJ2-7; the table gives TRBD2 as D, unverified against the DNA. TRBV21-1 is annotated as a pseudogene. The CDR3 is 12 residues long.

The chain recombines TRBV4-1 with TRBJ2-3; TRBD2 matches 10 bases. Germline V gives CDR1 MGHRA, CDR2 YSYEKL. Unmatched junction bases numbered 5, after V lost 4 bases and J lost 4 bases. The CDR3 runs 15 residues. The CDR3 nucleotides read TGCGCCAGCAGCCGAATTCTAGCGGGGGCAGATACGCAGTATTTT. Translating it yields CASSRILAGADTQYF.

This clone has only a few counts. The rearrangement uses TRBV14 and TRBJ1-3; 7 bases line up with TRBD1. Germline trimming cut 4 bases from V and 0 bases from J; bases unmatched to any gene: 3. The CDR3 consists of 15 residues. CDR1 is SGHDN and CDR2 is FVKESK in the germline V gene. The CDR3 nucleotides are TGTGCCAGCAGCCCGACAGGGTTCTCTGGAAACACCATATATTTT. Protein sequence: CASSPTGFSGNTIYF.

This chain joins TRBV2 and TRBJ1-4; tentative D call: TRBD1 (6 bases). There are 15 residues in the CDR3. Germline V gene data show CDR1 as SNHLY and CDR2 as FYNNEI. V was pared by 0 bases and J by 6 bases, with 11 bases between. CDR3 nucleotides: TGTGCCAGCAGTGAAGCACAGGGATGGGATGAAAAACTGTTTTTT. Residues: CASSEAQGWDEKLFF.

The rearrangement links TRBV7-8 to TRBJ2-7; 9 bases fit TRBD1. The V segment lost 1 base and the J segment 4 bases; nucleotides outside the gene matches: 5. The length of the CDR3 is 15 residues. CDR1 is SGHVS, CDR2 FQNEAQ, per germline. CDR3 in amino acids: CASSLGAGQGYEQYF. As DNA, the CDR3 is TGTGCCAGCAGCTTAGGTGCTGGACAGGGGTACGAGCAGTACTTC.